A selection of T cell receptor beta chains follows, all from one sample in a study of T cell repertoires in cytomegalovirus infection. TCRdb processed the reads anew with MiXCR; each CDR3 protein has one entry. The sample has about 740,000 distinct CDR3 sequences, around a third seen once. No antigens are known for them. The sequencing used cultured PBMCs, collected from culture after CMV antigen stimulation. These receptors were taken from a human donor in good health (CMV status not recorded). Some clones in this sample may be carry-over from other donors' samples. Both conserved end residues are part of each CDR3. D genes are given only for firm matches.

TRBV27	-	TRBJ2-1	CASSFSTQTYNEQFF
TRBV6-8	-	TRBJ2-6	CASSSPPANVLTF
TRBV7-6	-	TRBJ1-1	CASSPGEGRTEAFF
TRBV11-2	-	TRBJ2-1	CASSLGASVGDEQFF
TRBV7-2	TRBD2	TRBJ2-1	CASSPQGLAYEDEQFF
TRBV11-2	TRBD2	TRBJ2-7	CASSSVRRTSQDFYEQYF
TRBV6-5	-	TRBJ1-1	CASSYWLGGLNTEAFF
TRBV7-6	-	TRBJ2-1	CASSLRTGVDEQFF
TRBV6-5	TRBD2	TRBJ2-7	CASTQGPGGATYEQYF
TRBV11-2	TRBD1	TRBJ2-5	CASSLGTAKYQETQYF
TRBV23-1	TRBD1	TRBJ1-2	CAQGDGYTF
TRBV7-2	-	TRBJ2-1	CASRVRAGKTQFF
TRBV12-3/TRBV12-4	-	TRBJ1-5	CASSAFTYSNQPQHF
TRBV6-1	-	TRBJ2-5	CASSPISFQETQYF
TRBV12-3/TRBV12-4	TRBD1	TRBJ1-1	CASSYRGVLWWEAFF
TRBV20-1	-	TRBJ1-2	CSARDRLGANYGYTF
TRBV6-1	-	TRBJ1-1	CASRGVVNTEAFF
TRBV7-9	-	TRBJ2-1	CASNRVGGTDNEQFF
TRBV7-2	-	TRBJ1-1	CASSSVVAPPMNTEAFF
TRBV27	TRBD2	TRBJ2-1	CASTTPLALGNEQFF
TRBV19	-	TRBJ2-4	CASSSWAKNIQYF
TRBV7-9	TRBD1	TRBJ1-1	CASRNRGNTEAFF
TRBV24-1	-	TRBJ1-3	CAPGGHSGNTIYF
TRBV10-3	TRBD1	TRBJ1-6	CAISLDRGANSPLHF
TRBV6-1	-	TRBJ2-5	CASSEGRGETQYF
TRBV7-2	-	TRBJ2-5	CASSQRWSFGAQYF
TRBV7-8	TRBD2	TRBJ2-1	CASSLAFRSSGRAYEQFF
TRBV2	TRBD1	TRBJ1-2	CASNRDSNYGYTF
TRBV24-1	-	TRBJ1-1	CATSDEVQGAFF
TRBV4-3	-	TRBJ2-4	CASSQDRGWAKNIQYF
TRBV5-4	-	TRBJ2-1	CASNYIPGHHNEQFF
TRBV6-6	-	TRBJ2-7	CASSPRGVGPYEQYF
TRBV20-1	-	TRBJ2-5	CSARTGPQETQYF
TRBV7-6	TRBD2	TRBJ2-1	CASSSSPTSGYYNEQFF
TRBV6-5	-	TRBJ2-1	CASSSTTNSLQFF
TRBV10-2	-	TRBJ2-3	CASSETSRSTDTQYF
TRBV20-1	-	TRBJ2-7	CSARRALSVPPYEQYF
TRBV6-7	-	TRBJ2-7	CASSYSRQSEQYF
TRBV6-6	-	TRBJ2-7	CASRGGELGVYEQYF
TRBV4-3	-	TRBJ2-1	CASSQDVSDFYNEQFF
TRBV5-4	TRBD2	TRBJ2-7	CASSLLAGEGEQYF
TRBV12-3/TRBV12-4	TRBD1	TRBJ1-5	CASSTGADNQPQHF
TRBV7-2	-	TRBJ2-5	CASSPEMDETQYF
TRBV12-5	-	TRBJ1-1	CASGSTLGNTEAFF
TRBV10-3	TRBD1	TRBJ2-4	CAISEEDRGPNIQYF
TRBV7-2	-	TRBJ2-3	CASSLVAALLTDTQYF